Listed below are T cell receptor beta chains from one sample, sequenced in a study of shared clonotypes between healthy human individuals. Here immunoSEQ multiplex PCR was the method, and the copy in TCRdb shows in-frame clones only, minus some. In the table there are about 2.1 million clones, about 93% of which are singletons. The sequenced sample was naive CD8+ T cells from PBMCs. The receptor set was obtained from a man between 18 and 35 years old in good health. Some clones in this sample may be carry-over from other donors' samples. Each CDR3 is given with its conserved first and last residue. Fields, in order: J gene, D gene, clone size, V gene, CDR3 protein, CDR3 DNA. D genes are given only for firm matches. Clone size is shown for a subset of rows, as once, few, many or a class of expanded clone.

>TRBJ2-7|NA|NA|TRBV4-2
CASSQDQVHPTGQYF
TGTGCCAGCAGCCAAGATCAGGTCCATCCCACAGGGCAGTACTTC
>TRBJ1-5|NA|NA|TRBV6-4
CASSDSKARDSNQPQHF
TGTGCCAGCAGTGACTCAAAAGCCCGGGACAGCAATCAGCCCCAGCATTTT
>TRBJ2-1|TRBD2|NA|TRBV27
CASSFSGSRFF
TGTGCCAGCAGTTTCAGCGGGAGTCGGTTCTTC
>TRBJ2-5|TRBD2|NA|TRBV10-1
CASSERASGSGETQYF
TGCGCCAGCAGTGAGAGGGCTAGCGGGAGTGGAGAGACCCAGTACTTC
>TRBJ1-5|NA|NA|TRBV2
CASSENTLSNQPQHF
TGTGCCAGCAGTGAAAACACATTAAGCAATCAGCCCCAGCATTTT
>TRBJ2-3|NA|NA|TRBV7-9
CASSLWGRGETPTDTQYF
TGTGCCAGCAGCTTATGGGGCAGGGGGGAGACCCCCACAGATACGCAGTATTTT
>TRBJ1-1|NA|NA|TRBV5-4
CASSFWGSNTEAFF
TGTGCCAGCAGCTTCTGGGGCTCCAACACTGAAGCTTTCTTT
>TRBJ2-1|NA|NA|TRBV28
CASSAGTYNEQFF
TGTGCCAGCAGCGCTGGGACCTACAATGAGCAGTTCTTC
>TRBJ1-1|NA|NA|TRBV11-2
CASSFGHATEAFF
TGTGCCAGCAGCTTCGGACACGCTACTGAAGCTTTCTTT
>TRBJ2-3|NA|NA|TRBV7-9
CASSPKGQLKDTQYF
TGTGCCAGCAGCCCCAAAGGACAATTAAAAGATACGCAGTATTTT
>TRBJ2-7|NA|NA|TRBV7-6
CASSPDRYEQYF
TGTGCCAGCAGCCCGGACCGGTACGAGCAGTACTTC
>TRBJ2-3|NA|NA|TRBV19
CASSIVSDRDTQYF
TGTGCCAGTAGTATAGTCAGTGATCGGGATACGCAGTATTTT
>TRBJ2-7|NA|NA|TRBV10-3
CAISEGRSLYEQYF
TGTGCCATCAGTGAGGGCAGGAGCCTCTACGAGCAGTACTTC
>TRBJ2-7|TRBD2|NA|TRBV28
CASSRRRGSGAYEQYF
TGTGCCAGCAGTCGAAGACGGGGTAGCGGGGCCTACGAGCAGTACTTC
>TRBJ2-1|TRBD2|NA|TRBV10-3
CAISESPGGLDEQFF
TGTGCCATCAGTGAGTCCCCGGGAGGGCTTGATGAGCAGTTCTTC
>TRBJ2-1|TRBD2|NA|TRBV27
CASSWTSGPYNEQFF
TGTGCCAGCAGTTGGACTAGCGGTCCCTACAATGAGCAGTTCTTC
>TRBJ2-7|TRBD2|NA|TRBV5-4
CASSLPVTSGLYEQYF
TGTGCCAGCAGCTTACCGGTGACTAGCGGACTCTACGAGCAGTACTTC
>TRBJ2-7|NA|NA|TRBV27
CASSLSDRLYEQYF
TGTGCCAGCAGTTTATCAGACAGGCTCTACGAGCAGTACTTC
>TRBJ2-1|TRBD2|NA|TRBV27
CASSLTSGSDEQFF
TGTGCCAGCAGTTTAACTAGCGGGAGTGATGAGCAGTTCTTC
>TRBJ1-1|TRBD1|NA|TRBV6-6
CASSSFRGLDTEAFF
TGTGCCAGCAGTTCCTTCAGGGGGCTGGACACTGAAGCTTTCTTT
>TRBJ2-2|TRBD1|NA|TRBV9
CASSHRGQGVLSGELFF
TGTGCCAGCAGCCACAGGGGACAGGGTGTTTTGTCCGGGGAGCTGTTTTTT
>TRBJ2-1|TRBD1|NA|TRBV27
CASSSRGYSYNEQFF
TGTGCCAGCAGTTCCAGGGGGTACTCCTACAATGAGCAGTTCTTC
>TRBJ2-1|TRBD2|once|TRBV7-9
CASSPRTSGTHNEQFF
TGTGCCAGCAGCCCCCGGACTAGCGGGACTCACAATGAGCAGTTCTTC
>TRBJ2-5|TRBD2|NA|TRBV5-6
CASSPALSGRAWETQYF
TGTGCCAGCAGCCCCGCCCTTAGCGGGAGGGCATGGGAGACCCAGTACTTC
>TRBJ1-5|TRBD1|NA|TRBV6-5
CASWTGYSNQPQHF
TGTGCCAGCTGGACAGGTTATAGCAATCAGCCCCAGCATTTT
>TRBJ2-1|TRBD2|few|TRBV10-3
CAISEPSGRNEQFF
TGTGCCATCAGTGAACCTAGCGGGAGAAATGAGCAGTTCTTC
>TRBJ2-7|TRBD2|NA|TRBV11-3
CASSPRTSGSSYEQYF
TGTGCCAGCAGCCCGAGGACTAGCGGGAGCTCCTACGAGCAGTACTTC
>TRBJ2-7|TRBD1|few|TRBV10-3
CAITGTGGEQYF
TGTGCCATCACCGGGACAGGGGGCGAGCAGTACTTC
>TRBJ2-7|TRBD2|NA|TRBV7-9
CASSPGLAGGRYEQYF
TGTGCCAGCAGCCCAGGACTAGCGGGAGGCAGGTACGAGCAGTACTTC
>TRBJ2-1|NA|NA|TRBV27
CASSLSLTPGDEQFF
TGTGCCAGCAGTTTATCCCTTACTCCGGGGGATGAGCAGTTCTTC
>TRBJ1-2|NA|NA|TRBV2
CASSEALRGEYGYGYTF
TGTGCCAGCAGTGAAGCGCTTCGTGGGGAATACGGCTATGGCTACACCTTC
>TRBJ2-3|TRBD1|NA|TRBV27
CASRDRDRSSTDTQYF
TGTGCCAGCAGGGACAGGGACAGATCTAGCACAGATACGCAGTATTTT
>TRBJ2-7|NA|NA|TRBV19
CASSMAGGLMDEQYF
TGTGCCAGTAGTATGGCTGGGGGCCTGATGGACGAGCAGTACTTC
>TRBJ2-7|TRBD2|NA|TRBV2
CASTPLASGHYEQYF
TGTGCCAGCACCCCGCTGGCTAGCGGGCACTACGAGCAGTACTTC